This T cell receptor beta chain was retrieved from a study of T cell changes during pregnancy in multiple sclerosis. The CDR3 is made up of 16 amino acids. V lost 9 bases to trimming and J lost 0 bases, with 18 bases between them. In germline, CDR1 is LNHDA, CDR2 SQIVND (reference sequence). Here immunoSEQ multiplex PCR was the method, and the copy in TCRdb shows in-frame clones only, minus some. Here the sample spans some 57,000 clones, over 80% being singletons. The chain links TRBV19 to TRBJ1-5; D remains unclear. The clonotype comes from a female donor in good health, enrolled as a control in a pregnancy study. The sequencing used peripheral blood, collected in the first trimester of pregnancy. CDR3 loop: CASRSLQFPSNQPQHF. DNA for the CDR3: TGTGCCAGCCGATCGTTACAGTTCCCTAGCAATCAGCCCCAGCATTTT.